A single sample gave rise to the 18 T cell receptor beta chains below, sequenced in a study of OX40 agonist ivuxolimab in advanced cancers. Libraries were prepared through the immunoSEQ multiplex PCR assay. Sourced from immuneACCESS, this table was stored by TCRdb with only in-frame sequences that have V and J called. A share of the clones is absent; for the studies checked, an unresolved V gene accounts for under half, and the remainder has no known explanation. Across this sample there are approximately 84,000 clones, with 90% to 95% seen only once. Approximately 2.9% of the sample is in the top ten clones. Here the sequenced sample was CD4+ or CD8+ T cells sorted from blood, taken in a trial of the OX40 agonist ivuxolimab. The source of these receptors is an adult with an advanced solid tumor such as melanoma, head and neck, liver or kidney cancer.

This chain uses TRBV19 with TRBJ2-5; the D is unclear. This CDR3 region has 15 residues. Per the germline V gene, CDR1 is LNHDA and CDR2 is SQIVND (reference sequence). V lost 3 bases, J lost 1 base, and 12 bases lay in between. CDR3 protein: CASSILGSVQETQYF. Written as DNA, the CDR3 is TGTGCCAGTAGTATTCTTGGGTCGGTCCAAGAGACCCAGTACTTC.

The chain is built from TRBV5-1 and TRBJ2-2; 10 bases match TRBD2. The junction had 10 bases not matched to a gene; V was cut back by 1 base and J by 7 bases. This CDR3 contains 17 residues. The germline V gene has CDR1 SGHRS and CDR2 YFSETQ. CDR3: CASSLWARSGRVGELFF. The CDR3 coding sequence is TGCGCCAGCAGCTTGTGGGCCCGAAGCGGGAGGGTCGGGGAGCTGTTTTTT.

CDR3 in DNA: TGTGCCAGTAGTATAGGGGGGGGACTCAGCAAAAACATTCAGTACTTC. As protein: CASSIGGGLSKNIQYF. The V gene is TRBV19, the J gene TRBJ2-4; TRBD2 matches 7 bases. The CDR3 sequence is 16 residues long. Unmatched junction bases numbered 6, after V lost 1 base and J lost 3 bases. Germline-derived CDR1 and CDR2 are LNHDA and SQIVND (reference sequence).

V gene TRBV4-1 combines with J gene TRBJ2-7, with D uncertain. The CDR3 is 15 amino acids. V was shortened by 0 bases and J by 0 bases, with 9 bases between the two germline ends. In germline, CDR1 is MGHRA, CDR2 YSYEKL. The CDR3: CASSQDPRSSYEQYF. The CDR3, as DNA: TGCGCCAGCAGCCAAGACCCTAGGAGCTCCTACGAGCAGTACTTC.

This clone was seen only once. The chain joins TRBV25-1 to TRBJ2-1; D is unclear. Germline V lookup: CDR1 MGHDK, CDR2 SYGVNS. The CDR3 has 17 residues. Trimming took off 0 bases at V and 5 bases at J, with 17 bases between the two ends. The CDR3 sequence: CASSEYIPRTPNNEQFF. CDR3 coding DNA: TGTGCCAGCAGTGAATATATTCCCCGAACTCCAAACAATGAGCAGTTCTTC.

The chain couples TRBV27 to TRBJ1-4; D call uncertain. The CDR3 covers 11 residues. Germline V CDR1 and CDR2: MNHEY, SMNVEV (reference sequence). The V gene lost 4 bases and the J gene lost 10 bases, with 7 bases spanning the gap. DNA of the CDR3: TGTGCCAGCAGTTACCGGGGAAAACTGTTTTTT. Translating it yields CASSYRGKLFF.

The J gene is TRBJ2-3, the V gene TRBV6-4, with D unresolved. Germline values: CDR1 MRHNA, CDR2 SNTAGT. Deletions cut 0 bases from V and 6 bases from J, with 13 bases between. This CDR3 has 15 residues. CDR3 in DNA: TGTGCCAGCAGTGACTCGATCGGGTCCTGGGATACGCAGTATTTT. Amino acid sequence: CASSDSIGSWDTQYF.

The V and J genes are TRBV14 and TRBJ2-1, with TRBD2 matching over 11 bases. The CDR3 spans 21 residues. Germline assignment: CDR1 SGHDN and CDR2 FVKESK. Trimming at V came to 4 bases and at J to 0 bases, leaving 17 bases not matched to a gene. The CDR3 bases are TGTGCCAGCAGCCCCCTTCTAGGGACTAGCGGCACTCTTAGCTCCTACAATGAGCAGTTCTTC. Protein product: CASSPLLGTSGTLSSYNEQFF.

V gene TRBV19 combines with J gene TRBJ2-1; 10 bases are a match to TRBD2. Trimming removed 3 bases from V and 7 bases from J; junction bases left unmatched: 6. The CDR3 covers 15 residues. The germline V gene encodes CDR1 LNHDA and CDR2 SQIVND (reference sequence). CDR3 nucleotide sequence: TGTGCCAGTAGTATTTGGCCTAGCGGGAGAAATGAGCAGTTCTTC. Translation gives CASSIWPSGRNEQFF.

This chain joins TRBV5-4 and TRBJ2-7, with D possibly matching TRBD1 (5 bases). The length of the CDR3 is 15 residues. V lost 0 bases to trimming and J lost 0 bases, with 10 bases between them. The V gene's germline CDR1 is SGHNT and CDR2 YYREEE (reference sequence). CDR3 nucleotides: TGTGCCAGCAGCTTGGGGGGCGGAAGCTCCTACGAGCAGTACTTC. Translated, it gives CASSLGGGSSYEQYF.

The V gene is TRBV28, the J gene TRBJ1-5, with D unresolved. Germline assignment: CDR1 MDHEN and CDR2 SYDVKM. V was cut by 5 bases and J by 6 bases, with 20 bases left in between. CDR3 size: 16 residues. The CDR3 loop reads CASSPLDITPSQPQHF. CDR3 in DNA: TGTGCCAGCAGTCCGCTAGACATTACCCCTTCTCAGCCCCAGCATTTT.

The V call is TRBV9, the J call TRBJ2-7, with 7 bases that match TRBD2. V shed 0 bases and J 2 bases; nucleotides not matched to a gene: 5. The CDR3 length is 15 residues. Germline assignment: CDR1 SGDLS and CDR2 YYNGEE. Here the CDR3 DNA reads TGTGCCAGCAGCGTAGGGGCGGGAGAGGCCTACGAGCAGTACTTC. This encodes CASSVGAGEAYEQYF.

V gene TRBV10-2 combines with J gene TRBJ2-1; D unclear. This CDR3 contains 12 residues. The ends were cut back, 1 base at V and 8 bases at J, with 6 bases in the middle. Per the germline V gene, CDR1 is WSHSY and CDR2 is SAAADI. The CDR3 DNA reads TGCGCCAGCAGTGAGTTTGGGGATGAGCAGTTCTTC. This codes for CASSEFGDEQFF.

The rearrangement links TRBV30 to TRBJ1-6; tentative D call: TRBD1 (6 bases). The CDR3 loop spans 16 amino acids. Per germline, CDR1 GTSNPN and CDR2 SVGIG (reference sequence). Between the trimmed V and J ends, which lost 1 base and 0 bases, there was a span of 10 bases. The chain's CDR3 is CAWSGDISSYNSPLHF. Here the CDR3 DNA reads TGTGCCTGGAGTGGGGACATCAGCTCCTATAATTCACCCCTCCACTTT.

Only one count was recorded for this clone. The chain uses TRBV5-8 and TRBJ1-1, with D hard to call. Trimming took 7 bases from V and 9 from J, leaving 10 bases between them. Germline CDR1 SGHTS, CDR2 YDEGEE. This CDR3 comprises 10 residues. This chain's CDR3 is CASSPIQAFF. Written as DNA, the CDR3 is TGTGCCAGCTCACCCATTCAAGCTTTCTTT.

J is TRBJ2-7 and V is TRBV9; 9 positions match TRBD1. This CDR3 is 15 amino acids long. The trim removed 0 bases at V and 3 bases at J, leaving 4 bases unmatched. Germline assignment: CDR1 SGDLS and CDR2 YYNGEE. This CDR3 is CASSVEQGAVYEQYF. The CDR3 DNA is TGTGCCAGCAGCGTAGAACAGGGGGCTGTCTACGAGCAGTACTTC. Complete variable domain (other parts from reference TRBV9 and TRBJ2-7): DSGVTQTPKHLITATGQRVTLRCSPRSGDLSVYWYQQSLDQGLQFLIQYYNGEERAKGNILERFSAQQFPDLHSELNLSSLELGDSALYFCASSVEQGAVYEQYFGPGTRLTVT.

The chain recombines TRBV27 with TRBJ1-2; the D is unclear. V was trimmed by 5 bases and J by 3 bases, leaving 13 bases between them. CDR3 length: 14 residues. From germline, CDR1 is MNHEY and CDR2 SMNVEV (reference sequence). DNA of the CDR3: TGTGCCAGCAGTCCCAAGCTCCGGGACTATGGCTACACCTTC. The encoded protein is CASSPKLRDYGYTF.

The chain recombines TRBV11-2 with TRBJ2-7, with 9 bases lining up with TRBD1. Germline V lookup: CDR1 SGHAT, CDR2 FQNNGV. After removal of 5 bases from V and 7 bases from J, the junction contained 9 bases not matched to a gene. The CDR3 is made up of 14 amino acids. CDR3 sequence (DNA): TGTGCCAGCAGCCCGCTCGGGACAGGGTCAGAGCAGTACTTC. The encoded protein is CASSPLGTGSEQYF. The full variable domain, rest sourced from reference TRBV11-2 and TRBJ2-7, is EAGVAQSPRYKIIEKRQSVAFWCNPISGHATLYWYQQILGQGPKLLIQFQNNGVVDDSQLPKDRFSAERLKGVDSTLKIQPAKLEDSAVYLCASSPLGTGSEQYFGPGTRLTVT.